This T cell receptor beta chain came from a study of control samples from healthy donors and cancer patients. This clone was detected only once. Method: immunoSEQ multiplex PCR; TCRdb's copy keeps in-frame clones and lacks some. This sample has 200,000 to 250,000 clones, with just under 95% found just once. Germline CDR1 GTSNPN, CDR2 SVGIG (reference sequence). Trimming took 0 bases from V and 3 from J; bases not matched to a gene: 10. This CDR3 region has 17 residues. The chain has TRBV30 and TRBJ2-1, with 8 bases that match TRBD2. The sequenced sample was blood. The sequence derives from a man aged 50 to 60 in good health. CDR3 coding DNA: TGTGCCTGGAGTGTACGGGAGGGCTGGGCGAACTACAATGAGCAGTTCTTC. This gives the protein CAWSVREGWANYNEQFF.